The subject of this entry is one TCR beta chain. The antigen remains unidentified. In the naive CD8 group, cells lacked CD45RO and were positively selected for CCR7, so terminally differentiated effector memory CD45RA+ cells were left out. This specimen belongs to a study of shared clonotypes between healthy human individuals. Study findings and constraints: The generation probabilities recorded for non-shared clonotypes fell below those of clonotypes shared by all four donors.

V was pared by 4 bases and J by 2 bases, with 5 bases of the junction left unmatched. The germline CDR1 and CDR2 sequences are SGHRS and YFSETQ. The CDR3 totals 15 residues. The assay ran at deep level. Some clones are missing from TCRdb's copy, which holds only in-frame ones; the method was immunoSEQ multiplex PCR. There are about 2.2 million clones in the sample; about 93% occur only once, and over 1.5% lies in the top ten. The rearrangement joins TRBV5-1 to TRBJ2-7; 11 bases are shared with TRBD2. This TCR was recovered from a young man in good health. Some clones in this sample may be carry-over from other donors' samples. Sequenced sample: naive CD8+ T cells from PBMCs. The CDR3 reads CASSVLTSGTYEQYF. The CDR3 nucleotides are TGCGCCAGCAGCGTATTGACTAGCGGGACCTACGAGCAGTACTTC.